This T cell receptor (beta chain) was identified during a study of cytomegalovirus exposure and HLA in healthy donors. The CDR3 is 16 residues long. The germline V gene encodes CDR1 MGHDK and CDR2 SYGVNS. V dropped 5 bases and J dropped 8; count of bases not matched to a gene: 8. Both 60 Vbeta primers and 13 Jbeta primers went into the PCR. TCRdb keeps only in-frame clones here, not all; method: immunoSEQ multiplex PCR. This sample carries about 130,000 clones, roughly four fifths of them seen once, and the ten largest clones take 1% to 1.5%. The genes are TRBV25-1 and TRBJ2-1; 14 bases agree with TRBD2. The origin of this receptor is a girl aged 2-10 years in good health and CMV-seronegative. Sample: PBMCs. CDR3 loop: CASSTRGLAGGHEQFF. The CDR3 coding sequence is TGTGCCAGCAGTACCAGAGGACTAGCGGGAGGTCATGAGCAGTTCTTC.